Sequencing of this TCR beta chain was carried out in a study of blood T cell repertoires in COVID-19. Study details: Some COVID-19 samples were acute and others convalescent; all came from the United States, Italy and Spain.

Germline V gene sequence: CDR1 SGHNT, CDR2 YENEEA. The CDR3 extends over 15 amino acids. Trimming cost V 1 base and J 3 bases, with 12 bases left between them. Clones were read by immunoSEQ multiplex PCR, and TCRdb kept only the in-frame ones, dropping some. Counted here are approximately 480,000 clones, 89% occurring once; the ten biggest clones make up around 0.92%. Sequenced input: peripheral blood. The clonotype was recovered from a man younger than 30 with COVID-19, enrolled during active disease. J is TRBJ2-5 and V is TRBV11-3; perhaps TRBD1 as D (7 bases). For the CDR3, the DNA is TGTGCCAGCAGCTTAGGGCAGGGGGAGGAAGAGACCCAGTACTTC. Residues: CASSLGQGEEETQYF.